The sample holds one count of the clone carrying this T cell receptor (beta chain). This entry comes from a study of shared clonotypes between healthy human individuals. Method: immunoSEQ multiplex PCR; TCRdb's copy keeps in-frame clones and lacks some. The sample holds 2 million to 2.5 million clones, just under 95% seen once. This receptor was obtained from a man between 18 and 29 years old in good health. Some clones in this sample may be carry-over from other donors' samples. Sequenced input: naive CD4+ T cells from PBMCs. The sample's subset: CD45RA+ positively selected.

CDR3 in DNA: TGTGCCAGTAGACGACTAGGGGGGGATTACAATGAGCAGTTCTTC. It specifies CASRRLGGDYNEQFF. The chain is built from TRBV19 and TRBJ2-1; possibly TRBD2 for D (7 bases). CDR1 and CDR2 from the germline V gene are LNHDA and SQIVND (reference sequence). This CDR3 is built from 15 residues. V lost 6 bases and J lost 4, with 16 bases in between.